A selection of T cell receptor beta chains follows, all from one sample in a study of blood T cell repertoires in COVID-19. Assay used: immunoSEQ multiplex PCR; TCRdb lists only in-frame clones, some missing. Of approximately 300,000 clones listed, around nine tenths are singletons. Sequencing was performed on PBMCs or T cells enriched from blood (not recorded which). Receptor source: a young woman who had recovered from COVID-19. CDR3s include the opening cysteine and the closing phenylalanine or tryptophan. The D gene is left open where the match is weak. Part of the rows lack a size; the others show once, few, many or a class for expanded clones.

abundance | d_gene | j_gene | v_gene | CDR3aa | CDR3nt
. | TRBD2 | TRBJ2-1 | TRBV28 | CASDRPGLAGVGPNNEQFF | TGTGCCAGCGATCGTCCGGGACTAGCGGGAGTCGGGCCCAACAATGAGCAGTTCTTC
. | TRBD1 | TRBJ2-7 | TRBV6-2/TRBV6-3 | CASSYSKTGASYEQYF | TGTGCCAGCAGTTACTCGAAGACAGGGGCCTCCTACGAGCAGTACTTC
. | TRBD1 | TRBJ1-1 | TRBV28 | CASTRDRVTEAFF | TGTGCCAGCACTAGGGACAGGGTCACTGAAGCTTTCTTT
. | . | TRBJ2-7 | TRBV5-4 | CASSLAGVNEQYF | TGTGCCAGCAGCTTGGCAGGGGTCAACGAGCAGTACTTC
once | TRBD2 | TRBJ2-7 | TRBV18 | CASSPGLAGVESYEQYF | TGTGCCAGCTCACCTGGACTAGCGGGAGTGGAGTCCTACGAGCAGTACTTC
. | . | TRBJ2-3 | TRBV2 | CASNVAGSTDTQYF | TGTGCCAGCAACGTAGCTGGGAGCACAGATACGCAGTATTTT
. | TRBD1 | TRBJ1-1 | TRBV7-9 | CASSSEQGKITEAFF | TGTGCCAGCAGCTCCGAACAGGGGAAAATTACTGAAGCTTTCTTT
. | . | TRBJ2-5 | TRBV9 | CASSVAPGRRSGETQYF | TGTGCCAGCAGCGTAGCCCCAGGGCGGCGGTCCGGGGAGACCCAGTACTTC
once | TRBD1 | TRBJ1-2 | TRBV19 | CATMTGVHGYTF | TGTGCCACTATGACAGGGGTTCATGGCTACACCTTC
once | . | TRBJ1-2 | TRBV19 | CASSIEGARGYTF | TGTGCCAGTAGTATAGAGGGGGCGCGAGGCTACACCTTC
. | . | TRBJ2-7 | TRBV6-5 | CARRTIYEQYF | TGTGCCAGAAGGACTATCTACGAGCAGTACTTC
. | . | TRBJ1-5 | TRBV3-1/TRBV3-2 | CASSQYNQPQHF | TGTGCCAGCAGCCAATACAATCAGCCCCAGCATTTT
. | . | TRBJ2-7 | TRBV5-6 | CASSLRPGEQYF | TGTGCCAGCAGCTTGCGACCGGGAGAGCAGTACTTC
once | . | TRBJ1-5 | TRBV12-5 | CASGLPTTWEIGNQPQHF | TGTGCTAGTGGTTTGCCCACCACGTGGGAGATTGGCAATCAGCCCCAGCATTTT
. | TRBD1 | TRBJ2-5 | TRBV4-1 | CASSPLQGAETQYF | TGCGCCAGCAGCCCCTTACAGGGGGCAGAGACCCAGTACTTC
. | . | TRBJ1-2 | TRBV19 | CASTPGHGIYGYTF | TGTGCCAGTACCCCGGGACACGGAATATATGGCTACACCTTC
few | TRBD2 | TRBJ2-1 | TRBV4-1 | CASSQEVAGRFYEQFF | TGCGCCAGCAGCCAAGAGGTAGCGGGGCGTTTCTATGAGCAGTTCTTC
. | . | TRBJ1-2 | TRBV15 | CATSRQDVGAWYGYTF | TGTGCCACCAGCAGACAAGATGTGGGGGCCTGGTATGGCTACACCTTC
. | TRBD1 | TRBJ1-3 | TRBV19 | CATTPSTGTGVGNTIYF | TGTGCCACCACACCCTCAACCGGGACAGGGGTCGGAAACACCATATATTTT
. | . | TRBJ2-5 | TRBV10-3 | CAISESGREVETQYF | TGTGCCATCAGTGAGTCGGGCAGGGAGGTGGAGACCCAGTACTTC
. | TRBD2 | TRBJ2-1 | TRBV7-3 | CASSYKAGGLNEQFF | TGTGCCAGCAGCTATAAAGCGGGAGGCCTAAATGAGCAGTTCTTC
. | TRBD2 | TRBJ2-1 | TRBV20-1 | CSASISLYREDDEQFF | TGCAGTGCTAGTATTTCGCTCTACCGGGAGGACGATGAGCAGTTCTTC
. | TRBD1 | TRBJ1-3 | TRBV6-5 | CASSPDRGRNTIYF | TGTGCCAGCAGCCCCGACAGGGGAAGAAACACCATATATTTT
. | TRBD2 | TRBJ2-1 | TRBV9 | CASSPRAGASSYNEQFF | TGTGCCAGCAGCCCTCGAGCGGGAGCGAGCTCCTACAATGAGCAGTTCTTC
. | . | TRBJ2-3 | TRBV5-1 | CASSLVGRGPSTDTQYF | TGCGCCAGCAGCTTGGTCGGGAGGGGGCCGAGCACAGATACGCAGTATTTT
. | . | TRBJ2-7 | TRBV10-3 | CAISESALEQYF | TGTGCCATCAGTGAGTCCGCGCTCGAGCAGTACTTC
few | . | TRBJ1-6 | TRBV27 | CASSVSGPSGGPLHF | TGTGCCAGCAGTGTATCCGGGCCCTCCGGGGGGCCCCTCCACTTT
. | TRBD1 | TRBJ1-1 | TRBV20-1 | CSASKTGGSNTEAFF | TGCAGTGCTAGTAAGACAGGGGGGTCGAACACTGAAGCTTTCTTT
. | . | TRBJ1-4 | TRBV7-8 | CASSLLNEKLFF | TGTGCCAGCAGCCTACTCAATGAAAAACTGTTTTTT
. | TRBD2 | TRBJ2-1 | TRBV11-2 | CASSPTSGGAFGQFF | TGTGCCAGCAGCCCCACAAGCGGGGGGGCCTTTGGGCAGTTCTTC
. | TRBD1 | TRBJ1-2 | TRBV10-3 | CAISDSDRGISNYGYTF | TGTGCCATCAGTGATAGTGACAGGGGGATTTCTAACTATGGCTACACCTTC
. | . | TRBJ1-2 | TRBV6-2/TRBV6-3 | CASSPAGGPNYGYTF | TGTGCCAGCAGCCCCGCGGGGGGGCCTAACTATGGCTACACCTTC
once | TRBD2 | TRBJ2-1 | TRBV7-2 | CASSLPTRPGLANEQFF | TGTGCCAGCAGCTTACCAACTCGGCCAGGACTAGCCAATGAGCAGTTCTTC
. | TRBD1 | TRBJ1-4 | TRBV6-5 | CARGGDRLYEKLFF | TGTGCCAGGGGGGGGGACAGGCTCTATGAAAAACTGTTTTTT
. | TRBD2 | TRBJ2-7 | TRBV28 | CASRVAGGSSYEQYF | TGTGCCAGCAGAGTAGCGGGAGGTAGCTCCTACGAGCAGTACTTC
. | TRBD1 | TRBJ2-7 | TRBV28 | CASSDRGSYEQYF | TGTGCCAGCAGTGACAGGGGCTCCTACGAGCAGTACTTC
once | . | TRBJ1-5 | TRBV5-1 | CASSSDGGNQPQHF | TGCGCCAGCAGCTCCGACGGGGGTAATCAGCCCCAGCATTTT
. | TRBD1 | TRBJ1-5 | TRBV30 | CAWSKTGVNQPQHF | TGTGCCTGGAGTAAGACAGGGGTCAATCAGCCCCAGCATTTT
. | . | TRBJ2-3 | TRBV6-4 | CASSDSGLAPDTQYF | TGTGCCAGCAGTGACTCTGGGCTAGCGCCAGATACGCAGTATTTT
. | . | TRBJ1-5 | TRBV15 | CATSRDLQTGQPQHF | TGTGCCACCAGCAGAGATCTCCAAACTGGTCAGCCCCAGCATTTT
. | TRBD1 | TRBJ1-2 | TRBV19 | CASTRQGYNYGYTF | TGTGCCAGTACCAGACAGGGATATAACTATGGCTACACCTTC
. | . | TRBJ1-4 | TRBV28 | CASSSPSVGAGEKLFF | TGTGCCAGCAGTTCCCCTTCGGTGGGGGCAGGGGAAAAACTGTTTTTT
once | . | TRBJ2-1 | TRBV21-1 | CASSKAGQGAYNEQFF | TGTGCCAGCAGCAAAGCGGGACAGGGGGCCTACAATGAGCAGTTCTTC
many | TRBD2 | TRBJ2-2 | TRBV9 | CASSKTSGSSGTGELFF | TGTGCCAGCAGCAAAACTAGCGGGAGCTCGGGCACCGGGGAGCTGTTTTTT
. | TRBD2 | TRBJ2-1 | TRBV14 | CASSQGGLAGAEQFF | TGTGCCAGCAGCCAAGGGGGACTAGCGGGAGCTGAGCAGTTCTTC
. | TRBD1 | TRBJ1-1 | TRBV10-2 | CASIPDRAPEAFF | TGCGCCAGCATCCCGGACAGGGCCCCTGAAGCTTTCTTT